The 22 T cell receptor beta chains listed next were all sequenced from one sample in a study of cytomegalovirus exposure and HLA in healthy donors (dated by TCRdb to about 2017). Library prep was done by the immunoSEQ multiplex PCR assay. A mixture of 60 forward primers for TCR Vbeta segments and 13 reverse primers for TCR Jbeta segments was used in the multiplex PCR. Imported from immuneACCESS, the table was reduced by TCRdb to in-frame sequences with V and J called. These copies leave out some clones; in studies compared against another copy, an unresolved V gene accounts for under half, and the cause of the remainder is not known. The sample table holds about 150,000 clones, of which about three quarters were seen once. The ten top clones hold more than 1.2% of the sample. The sequenced material came from PBMCs. The receptors originated from a man in his late teens or twenties in good health and CMV-seronegative.

The rearrangement links TRBV7-9 to TRBJ2-2, with TRBD1 identical over 7 bases. CDR1 and CDR2 from the germline V gene are SEHNR and FQNEAQ (reference sequence). This CDR3 has 14 amino acids. The J segment lost 2 bases and the V segment lost 5 bases, leaving 2 bases of the junction unmatched. The CDR3 protein is CASSRQGNTGELFF. DNA for the CDR3: TGTGCCAGCAGCCGACAGGGAAACACCGGGGAGCTGTTTTTT.

This chain uses TRBV4-2 with TRBJ2-1, with TRBD1 matching over 7 bases. CDR3 length: 17 residues. V lost 0 bases to trimming and J lost 3 bases; unmatched junction nucleotides: 8. Germline V gives CDR1 LGHNA, CDR2 YNFKEQ. The CDR3 coding sequence is TGTGCCAGCAGCCAAGATGGCTCAGGGGGTAACTACAATGAGCAGTTCTTC. Protein: CASSQDGSGGNYNEQFF.

The sample holds one count of this clone. The chain employs TRBV10-2 and TRBJ2-7, with TRBD2 identical over 10 bases. Per germline, CDR1 WSHSY and CDR2 SAAADI. The CDR3 consists of 16 residues. V trimming: 5 bases; J trimming: 1 base; junction bases outside the gene matches: 8. The CDR3 is CASSFQRTSGSYEQYF. For the CDR3, the DNA is TGCGCCAGCAGTTTCCAACGGACTAGCGGATCCTACGAGCAGTACTTC.

The rearrangement joins TRBV7-9 to TRBJ2-7, with TRBD2 matching over 7 bases. The trim removed 3 bases at V and 4 bases at J, leaving 6 bases unmatched. This CDR3 region has 14 residues. The germline V gene has CDR1 SEHNR and CDR2 FQNEAQ (reference sequence). The CDR3 here is CASSFERGSYEQYF. The CDR3 region has the DNA TGTGCCAGCAGCTTCGAGCGGGGAAGTTACGAGCAGTACTTC.

The rearrangement links TRBV5-1 to TRBJ2-2; D perhaps matches TRBD1 (6 bases). This CDR3 contains 15 residues. Germline loops: CDR1 SGHRS, CDR2 YFSETQ. V was trimmed by 4 bases and J by 3 bases, leaving 13 bases between them. CDR3 in amino acids: CASSPVGADTGELFF. The DNA for the CDR3 is TGCGCCAGCAGCCCTGTGGGGGCAGACACCGGGGAGCTGTTTTTT.

The chain joins TRBV27 to TRBJ2-7; D is possibly TRBD1 (6 bases). Germline V gene sequence: CDR1 MNHEY, CDR2 SMNVEV (reference sequence). V was shortened by 3 bases and J by 3 bases, with 15 bases between the two germline ends. This CDR3 is built from 15 residues. The CDR3 nucleotides read TGTGCCAGCAGTTTTAAGCTAGGGGGTTACTACGAGCAGTACTTC. It codes for CASSFKLGGYYEQYF.

V gene TRBV5-1 combines with J gene TRBJ1-6, with D tentatively TRBD1 (5 bases). Germline V lookup: CDR1 SGHRS, CDR2 YFSETQ. V was cut by 0 bases and J by 14 bases, with 36 bases left in between. The CDR3 loop spans 21 amino acids. DNA for the CDR3: TGCGCCAGCAGCTTGGTCGGGATGGACGGCGGCGGGACCGCGGTTGGGAGGTCCCTCCACTTT. It yields the protein CASSLVGMDGGGTAVGRSLHF.

The chain carries TRBV6-6 and TRBJ1-1; a possible D gene is TRBD1 (5 bases). Trimming removed 7 bases at V and 4 bases at J, with 10 bases between. This CDR3 has 12 amino acids. The germline V gene has CDR1 MNHNY and CDR2 SVGAGI (reference sequence). CDR3 loop: CASTPGGTEAFF. The CDR3 DNA reads TGTGCCAGCACCCCGGGGGGCACTGAAGCTTTCTTT.

The chain employs TRBV11-2 and TRBJ2-7, with 8 bases fitting TRBD1. Germline V lookup: CDR1 SGHAT, CDR2 FQNNGV. The V gene end was trimmed by 1 base and the J gene end by 5 bases; junction bases not matched to a gene: 4. This CDR3 spans 14 amino acids. The CDR3 reads CASSLVAGGHEQYF. The CDR3 coding sequence is TGTGCCAGCAGCTTAGTGGCAGGGGGCCACGAGCAGTACTTC.

This chain links TRBV14 with TRBJ2-7, with TRBD1 as a possible D gene (5 bases). The germline V gene has CDR1 SGHDN and CDR2 FVKESK. This CDR3 is built from 12 residues. Trimming left V 5 bases short and J 3 bases short, with 8 bases between. Written as DNA, the CDR3 is TGTGCCAGCAGCGGGGCATACTACGAGCAGTACTTC. Translated, it gives CASSGAYYEQYF.

This chain connects TRBV5-6 to TRBJ2-7, with 7 bases that match TRBD2. Germline V gene lookup returns CDR1 SGHDT and CDR2 YYEEEE. J was trimmed by 2 bases and V by 5 bases; bases with no gene match: 10. The CDR3 is made up of 15 amino acids. CDR3 nucleotides: TGTGCCAGCAGACTCCGTGCGGGAGCCCCCTACGAGCAGTACTTC. This codes for CASRLRAGAPYEQYF.

J is TRBJ2-1 and V is TRBV7-9; D not resolved. V lost 1 base and J lost 12, with 10 bases in between. In germline, CDR1 is SEHNR, CDR2 FQNEAQ (reference sequence). This CDR3 has 12 residues. CDR3 loop: CASSLDHPGQFF. The CDR3, as DNA: TGTGCCAGCAGCTTAGATCACCCGGGGCAGTTCTTC. Drawing the rest from reference TRBV7-9 and TRBJ2-1, the complete variable domain is DTGVSQNPRHKITKRGQNVTFRCDPISEHNRLYWYRQTLGQGPEFLTYFQNEAQLEKSRLLSDRFSAERPKGSFSTLEIQRTEQGDSAMYLCASSLDHPGQFFGPGTRLTVL.

The chain has TRBV28 and TRBJ1-1, with TRBD1 matching over 7 bases. The germline gives CDR1 MDHEN, CDR2 SYDVKM. This CDR3 region has 13 residues. Trimming cost V 6 bases and J 4 bases; bases outside gene matches: 5. CDR3 sequence reads: CASRPGQITEAFF. CDR3 DNA: TGTGCCAGCAGGCCGGGACAGATCACTGAAGCTTTCTTT.

There are a few counts of this clone. J is TRBJ2-5 and V is TRBV5-5, with D maybe TRBD1 (5 bases). The CDR3 length is 13 residues. Per germline, CDR1 SGHKS and CDR2 YYEKEE (reference sequence). Trimming took 4 bases from V and 3 from J, leaving 10 bases between them. CDR3 residues: CASSLAREETQYF. CDR3 sequence (DNA): TGTGCCAGCAGCCTGGCCAGGGAAGAGACCCAGTACTTC.

The chain joins TRBV7-2 to TRBJ1-5, with a possible D match to TRBD1 (6 bases). Trimming removed 5 bases from V and 5 bases from J, with 16 bases in between. Germline V gives CDR1 SGHTA, CDR2 FQGNSA. This CDR3 spans 15 amino acids. The CDR3 spells CASSLNRDKYQPQHF. The CDR3 DNA follows: TGTGCCAGCAGCCTCAACCGGGACAAATATCAGCCCCAGCATTTT.

This clone was counted a few times. The J gene is TRBJ2-1, the V gene TRBV4-3, with 7 bases that match TRBD1. The CDR3 length is 18 residues. Germline V gives CDR1 LGHNA, CDR2 YSLEER. V lost 0 bases to trimming and J lost 3 bases; unmatched junction nucleotides: 11. The CDR3 protein is CASSQDNPGTVFYNEQFF. CDR3 bases: TGCGCCAGCAGCCAAGATAACCCCGGGACAGTTTTCTACAATGAGCAGTTCTTC.

The J gene is TRBJ1-2, the V gene TRBV10-3; TRBD1 agrees at 11 bases. V was clipped by 11 bases and J by 4 bases; unmatched bases: 12. CDR3 size: 15 residues. CDR1 and CDR2 (germline): ENHRY, SYGVKD. CDR3 coding DNA: TGTGCCGTCGCCCGAGGGACAGGGGGAAGCTATGGCTACACCTTC. Translated, it gives CAVARGTGGSYGYTF.

The chain links TRBV19 to TRBJ2-3, with a tentative D call TRBD2 (5 bases). There are 13 residues in the CDR3. The germline V gene has CDR1 LNHDA and CDR2 SQIVND (reference sequence). Trimming stripped 3 bases from V and 4 bases from J, with 8 bases between. The CDR3 region is CASSITEADTQYF. The CDR3 bases are TGTGCCAGTAGTATTACGGAGGCAGATACGCAGTATTTT.

This clone was seen more than once but under ten times. The junction departs from the called germline gene at one end, perhaps through a read error. The V and J genes are TRBV7-9 and TRBJ1-5; 7 bases agree with TRBD1. Germline assignment: CDR1 SEHNR and CDR2 FQNEAQ (reference sequence). CDR3 length: 12 amino acids. The CDR3 DNA reads TGTTCCAGCAGCACAGGGGCGGAGCCCCAGCATTTT. This gives the protein CSSSTGAEPQHF.

The gene calls are TRBV9 and TRBJ2-3; 11 bases fit TRBD1. Germline V gene sequence: CDR1 SGDLS, CDR2 YYNGEE. Trimming took 3 bases from V and 4 from J; bases not matched to a gene: 7. The CDR3 runs to 16 residues. This CDR3 reads CASSAGGQGGADTQYF. CDR3 DNA: TGTGCCAGCAGCGCCGGGGGACAGGGGGGTGCAGATACGCAGTATTTT.

DNA of the CDR3: TGTGCCAGCAGCTTTGCCGGGACCCAGTACTTC. Translation gives CASSFAGTQYF. This chain links TRBV11-2 with TRBJ2-5; D not certain. Germline lookup yields CDR1 SGHAT and CDR2 FQNNGV. The CDR3 consists of 11 residues. V lost 3 bases to trimming and J lost 7 bases, with 6 bases between them. The whole variable domain, remainder taken from reference TRBV11-2 and TRBJ2-5, is EAGVAQSPRYKIIEKRQSVAFWCNPISGHATLYWYQQILGQGPKLLIQFQNNGVVDDSQLPKDRFSAERLKGVDSTLKIQPAKLEDSAVYLCASSFAGTQYFGPGTRLLVL.

In this sample, this clone turned up once. The rearrangement uses TRBV21-1 and TRBJ2-7; no DNA check was done on the table's D call, TRBD1. TRBV21-1 is marked as a pseudogene. CDR3 size: 15 residues. In nucleotides, the CDR3 is TGTGCCAGCAGCAAAGTGGGACAGGGTCTGGGCGAGCAGTACTTC. Translation gives CASSKVGQGLGEQYF.